The 5 T cell receptor beta chains below were found in one sample sequenced in a study of OX40 agonist ivuxolimab in advanced cancers. The protocol was immunoSEQ multiplex PCR, while the TCRdb copy is restricted to in-frame clones and leaves out a portion. This sample has tens of thousands of clones; 70% to 90% occur once, and the top ten carry roughly 0.5%. The material was CD4+ or CD8+ T cells sorted from blood, obtained in a trial of the OX40 agonist ivuxolimab. Receptors were obtained from an adult with an advanced solid tumor such as melanoma, head and neck, liver or kidney cancer.

The chain employs TRBV6-6 and TRBJ1-5; maybe TRBD1 (5 bases). The CDR3 totals 15 residues. Germline values: CDR1 MNHNY, CDR2 SVGAGI (reference sequence). Trimming stripped 8 bases from V and 0 bases from J, with 14 bases between. The CDR3 sequence is CASLFQGVSNQPQHF. The CDR3, as DNA: TGTGCCAGCCTCTTCCAGGGAGTTAGCAATCAGCCCCAGCATTTT.

The CDR3 nucleotides are TGTGCCAGCAGCCGACAGGGCCGGATCTATGAAAAACTGTTTTTT. As protein: CASSRQGRIYEKLFF. This chain connects TRBV11-2 to TRBJ1-4; 7 bases line up with TRBD1. The germline gives CDR1 SGHAT, CDR2 FQNNGV. Trimming cost V 5 bases and J 6 bases; bases outside gene matches: 9. This CDR3 region has 15 residues.

The chain links TRBV5-1 to TRBJ2-5; 10 bases are shared with TRBD2. Unmatched junction bases numbered 8, after V lost 7 bases and J lost 2 bases. Germline values: CDR1 SGHRS, CDR2 YFSETQ. This CDR3 contains 15 residues. This CDR3 is CASRQRAGGQETQYF. The DNA for the CDR3 is TGCGCCAGCCGGCAAAGAGCGGGAGGGCAAGAGACCCAGTACTTC.

The chain combines TRBV30 with TRBJ1-2; D call uncertain. CDR1 is GTSNPN, CDR2 SVGIG, per germline (reference sequence). The CDR3 spans 13 residues. The V and J ends lost 0 bases and 8 bases respectively, with 13 bases between them. CDR3 residues: CAWSVERALGYTF. The DNA for the CDR3 is TGTGCCTGGAGTGTGGAGAGGGCTCTCGGCTACACCTTC.

This clone was observed a single time. The chain recombines TRBV6-1 with TRBJ2-7; TRBD2 matches 8 bases. Germline-derived CDR1 and CDR2 are MNHNS and SASEGT. V trimming: 3 bases; J trimming: 3 bases; junction bases outside the gene matches: 1. This CDR3 region has 13 residues. The CDR3 here is CASSDSGNYEQYF. The CDR3 DNA reads TGTGCCAGCAGTGATAGCGGGAACTACGAGCAGTACTTC.